This is a list of T cell receptor beta chains from one sample in a study of T-cell memory formation after mild COVID-19. TCRdb analysed the 5' RACE reads with MiXCR anew, one entry per CDR3 protein. The table records some 280,000 distinct CDR3 sequences, roughly 16% of them present only once. Input material: PBMCs or a T cell subset sorted from them (not recorded which). Receptors were obtained from a man in his late teens or twenties who had mild COVID-19 (a few samples of this study predate the infection). Cell type and time point are not known. Each CDR3 is given with its conserved first and last residue. The order of the fields is D gene, V gene, clone size, J gene, CDR3 length, CDR3 DNA, CDR3 protein. A D gene is named only where the DNA matches it firmly. Only part of the rows carry a size: once, few, many, or a class if the clone is expanded.

D: NA
V: TRBV20-1
size: NA
J: TRBJ2-1
length: 15
DNA: TGCAGTGCTAGAAAACTAGCTGGGAGGGGGGGCGAGCAGTTCTTC
CDR3: CSARKLAGRGGEQFF

D: TRBD1
V: TRBV6-5
size: few
J: TRBJ2-7
length: 15
DNA: TGTGCCAGCAGTCAAAGACAGGGTGCTCTATCGGGGCAGTACTTC
CDR3: CASSQRQGALSGQYF

D: NA
V: TRBV7-2
size: few
J: TRBJ2-5
length: 11
DNA: TGTGCCAGCAGCCCCGGAAGGGGCCAGTACTTC
CDR3: CASSPGRGQYF

D: NA
V: TRBV27
size: NA
J: TRBJ1-2
length: 13
DNA: TGTGCCACCCCCCGGCCGAGGTTTTATGGCTACACCTTC
CDR3: CATPRPRFYGYTF

D: NA
V: TRBV6-1
size: NA
J: TRBJ2-1
length: 14
DNA: TGTGCCAGCAGTGAAAACTGGCGCTACAATGAGCAGTTCTTC
CDR3: CASSENWRYNEQFF

D: NA
V: TRBV3-1
size: NA
J: TRBJ2-1
length: 14
DNA: TGTGCCAGCAGCCATCCCGGACGCCACAATGAGCAGTTCTTC
CDR3: CASSHPGRHNEQFF

D: NA
V: TRBV5-5
size: NA
J: TRBJ1-2
length: 15
DNA: TGTGCCAGCATCCCACCGGGCAACCTACCTGGAGGCTACACCTTC
CDR3: CASIPPGNLPGGYTF

D: NA
V: TRBV28
size: few
J: TRBJ1-1
length: 12
DNA: TGTGCCACCTCGACAGGGAACACTGAAGCTTTCTTT
CDR3: CATSTGNTEAFF

D: NA
V: TRBV10-3
size: NA
J: TRBJ1-1
length: 14
DNA: TGTGCCATCAGTGGCATTGGCATGAACACTGAAGCTTTCTTT
CDR3: CAISGIGMNTEAFF

D: NA
V: TRBV12-3/TRBV12-4
size: many
J: TRBJ2-1
length: 13
DNA: TGTGCCAGCAGTTTTGGCGAGAGGGATGAGCAGTTCTTC
CDR3: CASSFGERDEQFF

D: NA
V: TRBV2
size: few
J: TRBJ2-4
length: 12
DNA: TGTGCCAGCACGGGGCTGAAAAACATTCAGTACTTC
CDR3: CASTGLKNIQYF

D: TRBD2
V: TRBV4-1
size: many
J: TRBJ2-7
length: 16
DNA: TGCGCCAGCAGCCAATGGGAGGGGATGCCGGCGTACGAGCAGTACTTC
CDR3: CASSQWEGMPAYEQYF

D: NA
V: TRBV12-3/TRBV12-4
size: NA
J: TRBJ1-3
length: 14
DNA: TGTGCCAGCAGTTTTTTGGGGCTCGGAAACACCATATATTTT
CDR3: CASSFLGLGNTIYF

D: NA
V: TRBV3-1
size: NA
J: TRBJ1-5
length: 15
DNA: TGTGCCAGCAGCCAAAATTTGCAGGGTGATCAGCCCCAGCATTTT
CDR3: CASSQNLQGDQPQHF

D: TRBD1
V: TRBV4-1
size: NA
J: TRBJ1-5
length: 15
DNA: TGCGCCAGCAGCCATAGGGACAGGGAAGTTCAGCCCCAGCATTTT
CDR3: CASSHRDREVQPQHF

D: NA
V: TRBV29-1
size: NA
J: TRBJ1-2
length: 12
DNA: TGCAGCGTTGTTGTAAGCTTGGGGGGCTACACCTTC
CDR3: CSVVVSLGGYTF

D: TRBD1
V: TRBV3-1
size: few
J: TRBJ2-1
length: 12
DNA: TGTGCCAGCAGCCGGACAGGAGATGAGCAGTTCTTC
CDR3: CASSRTGDEQFF

D: NA
V: TRBV5-4
size: few
J: TRBJ1-2
length: 14
DNA: TGTGCCAGCTATCCGGGGTCTAGGGACTATGGCTACACCTTC
CDR3: CASYPGSRDYGYTF

D: TRBD1
V: TRBV4-2
size: few
J: TRBJ1-5
length: 16
DNA: TGTGCCAGCAGCCAGGACAGGGGTACGGGCAATCAGCCCCAGCATTTT
CDR3: CASSQDRGTGNQPQHF

D: TRBD1
V: TRBV19
size: once
J: TRBJ1-5
length: 16
DNA: TGTGCCAGTAGTGTACTATGGACAGGGCTCAATCAGCCCCAGCATTTT
CDR3: CASSVLWTGLNQPQHF

D: NA
V: TRBV4-1
size: NA
J: TRBJ1-1
length: 15
DNA: TGCGCCAGCAGCCAAACAACAGGGATGAACACTGAAGCTTTCTTT
CDR3: CASSQTTGMNTEAFF

D: NA
V: TRBV5-1
size: few
J: TRBJ1-1
length: 13
DNA: TGCGCCAGCAGAAGATCTTTCGGGACTGAAGCTTTCTTT
CDR3: CASRRSFGTEAFF

D: NA
V: TRBV6-5
size: few
J: TRBJ2-1
length: 15
DNA: TGTGCCAGCAAACGCACCCCCGGGGGCCATAGTGAGCAGTTCTTC
CDR3: CASKRTPGGHSEQFF

D: NA
V: TRBV12-3/TRBV12-4
size: NA
J: TRBJ1-6
length: 14
DNA: TGTGCCAGCAATCGGGGATACCATAATTCACCCCTCCACTTT
CDR3: CASNRGYHNSPLHF

D: NA
V: TRBV5-1
size: many
J: TRBJ2-5
length: 13
DNA: TGCGCCAGCAGCTTGGACATCGAAGAGACCCAGTACTTC
CDR3: CASSLDIEETQYF

D: NA
V: TRBV7-2
size: few
J: TRBJ2-5
length: 14
DNA: TGTGCCAGCAGTATACAGGGTGGAGCCGAGACCCAGTACTTC
CDR3: CASSIQGGAETQYF

D: TRBD1
V: TRBV24-1
size: few
J: TRBJ2-5
length: 14
DNA: TGTGCCACCGGGGACAGGCTAGCAGGGGAGACCCAGTACTTC
CDR3: CATGDRLAGETQYF

D: TRBD1
V: TRBV6-6
size: NA
J: TRBJ1-5
length: 15
DNA: TGTGCCAGCAGTTACTCCAGGGGGCACGGACAGCCCCAGCATTTT
CDR3: CASSYSRGHGQPQHF

D: NA
V: TRBV11-2
size: NA
J: TRBJ2-7
length: 13
DNA: TGTGCCAGCGGCCAGGGAGGTTACTACGAGCAGTACTTC
CDR3: CASGQGGYYEQYF

D: TRBD1
V: TRBV7-3
size: many
J: TRBJ2-1
length: 14
DNA: TGTGCCAGCTCCCCTTCGACAGGGCCATATGAGCAGTTCTTC
CDR3: CASSPSTGPYEQFF

D: NA
V: TRBV5-1
size: NA
J: TRBJ2-1
length: 16
DNA: TGCGCCAGCAGCCCTGCCCTACAGGCTTCCTACAATGAGCAGTTCTTC
CDR3: CASSPALQASYNEQFF

D: TRBD1
V: TRBV5-1
size: NA
J: TRBJ2-5
length: 15
DNA: TGCGCCAGCAGCTTGGAGACAGGGAGTGGAGAGACCCAGTACTTC
CDR3: CASSLETGSGETQYF

D: TRBD1
V: TRBV6-5
size: many
J: TRBJ1-6
length: 16
DNA: TGTGCCAGCAGCCGGGACAGAAAAACTTATAATTCACCCCTCCACTTT
CDR3: CASSRDRKTYNSPLHF

D: NA
V: TRBV28
size: NA
J: TRBJ1-1
length: 14
DNA: TGTGCCAGCAGTTTGGCCAGGGGAGACACTGAAGCTTTCTTT
CDR3: CASSLARGDTEAFF

D: TRBD2
V: TRBV6-6
size: few
J: TRBJ2-1
length: 15
DNA: TGTGCCAGCAGTGCGTCCGGGACTAGCGGGGGAGTGCAGTTCTTC
CDR3: CASSASGTSGGVQFF

D: NA
V: TRBV6-2/TRBV6-3
size: few
J: TRBJ1-5
length: 18
DNA: TGTGCCAGCAGTCTACCCGCTTCGGGGGGCAGAGGCAATCAGCCCCAGCATTTT
CDR3: CASSLPASGGRGNQPQHF

D: NA
V: TRBV4-1
size: few
J: TRBJ2-3
length: 16
DNA: TGCGCCAGCAGCCAAGGATGGGACGGCTTCACAGATACGCAGTATTTT
CDR3: CASSQGWDGFTDTQYF

D: TRBD2
V: TRBV7-2
size: few
J: TRBJ2-1
length: 17
DNA: TGTGCCAGCAGCTTAGGGAGTTTAGCGGGGGGGAGGAATGAGCAGTTCTTC
CDR3: CASSLGSLAGGRNEQFF

D: TRBD1
V: TRBV27
size: NA
J: TRBJ1-5
length: 15
DNA: TGTGCCAGCAGTTTATATACAGGGGTCGAACAGCCCCAGCATTTT
CDR3: CASSLYTGVEQPQHF

D: TRBD2
V: TRBV9
size: many
J: TRBJ2-2
length: 16
DNA: TGTGCCAGCAGCGTAGTTGCTAGCGGTGCCACCGGGGAGCTGTTTTTT
CDR3: CASSVVASGATGELFF

D: TRBD1
V: TRBV4-3
size: NA
J: TRBJ1-4
length: 17
DNA: TGCGCCAGCAGCCGCCGAGCCCGGGACAGGGTGGACGAAAAACTGTTTTTT
CDR3: CASSRRARDRVDEKLFF

D: NA
V: TRBV4-2
size: many
J: TRBJ2-1
length: 12
DNA: TGTGCCAGCAGCCAAACAGGGAATGAGCAGTTCTTC
CDR3: CASSQTGNEQFF

D: NA
V: TRBV20-1
size: few
J: TRBJ1-5
length: 13
DNA: TGCAGTGCTAGAGGCGATAGCAATCAGCCCCAGCATTTT
CDR3: CSARGDSNQPQHF

D: NA
V: TRBV6-6
size: NA
J: TRBJ1-1
length: 15
DNA: TGTGCCAGCAGCCAGACGGACAGCCTGAACACTGAAGCTTTCTTT
CDR3: CASSQTDSLNTEAFF

D: NA
V: TRBV6-5
size: NA
J: TRBJ1-1
length: 15
DNA: TGTGCCAGCAGTTACTCGACCCGGAGGAACACTGAAGCTTTCTTT
CDR3: CASSYSTRRNTEAFF

D: TRBD2
V: TRBV12-3/TRBV12-4
size: many
J: TRBJ2-1
length: 15
DNA: TGTGCCAGCATCCCGAGGGCTAGCGGGGCCCAGGGGCAGTTCTTC
CDR3: CASIPRASGAQGQFF

D: NA
V: TRBV5-1
size: few
J: TRBJ1-1
length: 14
DNA: TGCGCCAGCAGCTTGGCGGAGAAAAACACTGAAGCTTTCTTT
CDR3: CASSLAEKNTEAFF

D: NA
V: TRBV20-1
size: NA
J: TRBJ2-3
length: 13
DNA: TGCAGTGCTAGAGTAAGGTGGAGACAGAGCCAGGATTTT
CDR3: CSARVRWRQSQDF